This T cell receptor beta chain was sequenced in a study of identical twins. TCRdb independently ran MiXCR on the 5' RACE reads; one entry per CDR3 protein. Here the sample spans 450,000 or so distinct CDR3 sequences, 13% to 15% being singletons. This CDR3 comprises 15 residues. Trimming at V came to 5 bases and at J to 3 bases, leaving 3 bases not matched to a gene. Germline V gene lookup returns CDR1 ENHRY and CDR2 SYGVKD. The same data also contributed to another study, on yellow fever vaccine responses in identical twins.

The chain employs TRBV10-3 and TRBJ2-6, with 8 bases lining up with TRBD1. This receptor was taken from a woman younger than 30 in good health. The specimen sequenced was CD4+ T cells sorted from blood. CDR3 amino acids: CAISTGTGGANVLTF. DNA for the CDR3: TGTGCCATCAGTACCGGGACAGGTGGGGCCAACGTCCTGACTTTC.